This TCR beta chain was recorded in a study of blood T cell repertoires in COVID-19. Data came from immunoSEQ multiplex PCR; TCRdb stores just in-frame clones and leaves some out. The sample holds approximately 250,000 clones, 88% seen once. The sequencing input was peripheral blood. The TCR sequence derives from an older woman with COVID-19, enrolled during active disease.

The CDR3 spells CASSLRTLAGDNEQFF. CDR3 nucleotide sequence: TGTGCCAGCAGCTTAAGGACGCTAGCGGGAGATAATGAGCAGTTCTTC. The chain carries TRBV7-3 and TRBJ2-1; TRBD2 aligns across 10 bases. Germline assignment: CDR1 SGHTA and CDR2 FQGTGA. V was clipped by 1 base and J by 7 bases; unmatched bases: 7. The CDR3 is made up of 16 amino acids.